The 30 T cell receptor beta chains below all came from one sample that was sequenced in a study of T cells expressing NK-cell markers. TCRdb reprocessed the 5' RACE reads, with one entry per CDR3 protein and no DNA. Its table lists tens of thousands of distinct CDR3 sequences. Sequencing input: blood T cells: a sorted CD56 or NKG2C T cell subset, CD4+ or CD8+ T cells, or bulk PBMC T cells (not recorded which). The receptors come from a woman between 18 and 69 years old in good health.

The J gene is TRBJ2-4, the V gene TRBV7-9; there is no DNA to check the TCRdb D call of TRBD2. CDR3 length: 15 amino acids. Germline loops: CDR1 SEHNR, CDR2 FQNEAQ (reference sequence). The chain's CDR3 is CASSSEGVPKNIQYF.

This sequence joins TRBV24-1 and TRBJ2-1; TCRdb outputs TRBD1, but without DNA this stays unchecked. The CDR3 length is 16 residues. The germline CDR1 and CDR2 sequences are KGHDR and SFDVKD. The CDR3 sequence is CATSDWGTGGFNEQFF.

The chain joins TRBV20-1 to TRBJ1-2; TCRdb's D call of TRBD1 is untestable without DNA. Looked up from germline, CDR1 is DFQATT and CDR2 is SNEGSKA (reference sequence). CDR3 length: 12 residues. The CDR3 loop reads CSARETGRGYTF.

V usage is TRBV7-6 and J usage is TRBJ2-1; TCRdb names TRBD1, which stays unverified in the absence of DNA. CDR1 and CDR2 (germline): SGHVS, FNYEAQ. This CDR3 is 16 amino acids long. The CDR3 region is CASSLASGGAGNEQFF.

This rearrangement joins TRBV29-1 to TRBJ1-5; TCRdb's D call, TRBD1, is unchecked because there is no DNA. There are 13 residues in the CDR3. Germline V lookup: CDR1 SQVTM, CDR2 ANQGSEA. CDR3 in amino acids: CSVVVGGNQPQHF.

The gene calls are TRBV7-9 and TRBJ1-5; TCRdb's D call of TRBD1 is untestable without DNA. The germline V gene encodes CDR1 SEHNR and CDR2 FQNEAQ (reference sequence). The CDR3 covers 13 residues. CDR3 protein: CASSIGEQGPQHF.

The chain joins TRBV6-5 to TRBJ2-7. The CDR3 consists of 14 residues. The V gene's germline CDR1 is MNHEY and CDR2 SVGAGI. The CDR3 sequence is CASSYSVSRYEQYF.

The V and J genes are TRBV24-1 and TRBJ2-1; the TRBD2 assignment by TCRdb is unverifiable without DNA. The CDR3 spans 16 residues. In germline, CDR1 is KGHDR, CDR2 SFDVKD. CDR3 sequence reads: CATSEEAGGSYNEQFF.

The chain recombines TRBV6-1 with TRBJ2-6; TCRdb returns TRBD1, unconfirmable since there is no DNA. CDR3 length: 15 amino acids. In germline, CDR1 is MNHNS, CDR2 SASEGT. The CDR3 loop is CASSATGAGANVLTF.

The chain employs TRBV10-1 and TRBJ2-2. This CDR3 is built from 16 residues. Germline V gene data show CDR1 as WNHNN and CDR2 as SYGVQD (reference sequence). CDR3 region: CASSESCGTKTGELFF.

The rearrangement uses TRBV4-1 and TRBJ2-1; TCRdb lists TRBD2, though no DNA is available to test this call. Germline assignment: CDR1 MGHRA and CDR2 YSYEKL. The CDR3 loop spans 17 amino acids. CDR3 region: CASSQGASPDIYNEQFF.

V usage is TRBV6-1 and J usage is TRBJ2-1; TCRdb gives TRBD2 as the D gene, but with no DNA this cannot be confirmed. Per the germline V gene, CDR1 is MNHNS and CDR2 is SASEGT. The CDR3 contains 16 residues. CDR3: CASSESVSANIYEQFF.

The CDR3 loop reads CASSTAGQQVGGYTF. The V and J genes are TRBV7-8 and TRBJ1-2; the D call from TCRdb, TRBD1, cannot be confirmed without DNA. Germline V gives CDR1 SGHVS, CDR2 FQNEAQ. This CDR3 region has 15 residues.

The chain couples TRBV4-2 to TRBJ2-1; with no DNA, the TCRdb D assignment of TRBD2 cannot be verified. The CDR3 runs 16 residues. CDR1 and CDR2 from the germline V gene are LGHNA and YNFKEQ. The CDR3 region is CASSQDGTSGYNEQFF.

This rearrangement joins TRBV3-1 to TRBJ1-4; checking the TCRdb D call of TRBD1 is not possible without DNA. Per the germline V gene, CDR1 is LGHDT and CDR2 is YNNKEL (reference sequence). The CDR3 extends over 18 amino acids. The CDR3 reads CASSQDVGGTGVNEKLFF.

The chain links TRBV5-1 to TRBJ1-4. The CDR3 covers 13 residues. Germline V gives CDR1 SGHRS, CDR2 YFSETQ. The CDR3 sequence is CASSFSVEEKLFF. Filled out from reference TRBV5-1 and TRBJ1-4, the complete variable domain reads KAGVTQTPRYLIKTRGQQVTLSCSPISGHRSVSWYQQTPGQGLQFLFEYFSETQRNKGNFPGRFSGRQFSNSRSEMNVSTLELGDSALYLCASSFSVEEKLFFGSGTQLSVL.

The CDR3 loop is CASSLMPRELQETQYF. The chain joins TRBV7-9 to TRBJ2-5; without DNA, the TCRdb call of TRBD2 cannot be checked. The CDR3 sequence is 16 residues long. Germline CDR1 and CDR2: SEHNR and FQNEAQ (reference sequence). The entire variable domain, with the rest obtained from reference TRBV7-9 and TRBJ2-5, is as follows: DTGVSQNPRHKITKRGQNVTFRCDPISEHNRLYWYRQTLGQGPEFLTYFQNEAQLEKSRLLSDRFSAERPKGSFSTLEIQRTEQGDSAMYLCASSLMPRELQETQYFGPGTRLLVL.

This chain connects TRBV5-6 to TRBJ2-7; TCRdb picks TRBD1, but there is no DNA to check that call. Germline loops: CDR1 SGHDT, CDR2 YYEEEE. The CDR3 is 15 residues long. This CDR3 reads CASSLASWGLGEQYF.

V gene TRBV5-4 combines with J gene TRBJ2-7; TCRdb's assignment of TRBD2 cannot be checked, as there is no DNA. The CDR3 extends over 16 amino acids. Germline CDR1 and CDR2: SGHNT and YYREEE (reference sequence). This chain's CDR3 is CASSPDGTSGTYEQYF.

The chain employs TRBV13 and TRBJ2-2. CDR1 PRHDT and CDR2 FYEKMQ come from the germline V gene (reference sequence). This CDR3 contains 14 residues. The CDR3 protein is CASSFGRSTGELFF. Complete variable domain (other parts from reference TRBV13 and TRBJ2-2): AAGVIQSPRHLIKEKRETATLKCYPIPRHDTVYWYQQGPGQDPQFLISFYEKMQSDKGSIPDRFSAQQFSDYHSELNMSSLELGDSALYFCASSFGRSTGELFFGEGSRLTVL.

The V and J genes are TRBV15 and TRBJ1-4; checking the TCRdb D call of TRBD1 is not possible without DNA. The CDR3 runs to 17 residues. Germline V gene sequence: CDR1 LNHNV, CDR2 YYDKDF (reference sequence). The CDR3 is CATSRRQSLPTNEKLFF.

The chain recombines TRBV6-6 with TRBJ2-1; lacking DNA, the TRBD2 call made by TCRdb goes unchecked. The CDR3 runs 11 residues. CDR1 MNHNY and CDR2 SVGAGI come from the germline V gene (reference sequence). The CDR3 here is CASSYGREQFF.

The rearrangement joins TRBV5-1 to TRBJ2-7; TCRdb picks TRBD2, but there is no DNA to check that call. Germline V gives CDR1 SGHRS, CDR2 YFSETQ. This CDR3 spans 14 amino acids. This CDR3 is CASTWGSQSYEQYF.

The rearrangement joins TRBV29-1 to TRBJ2-6. The CDR3 runs to 14 residues. CDR1 SQVTM and CDR2 ANQGSEA come from the germline V gene. CDR3: CSVEGNSGANVLTF. Variable domain in full (rest from reference TRBV29-1 and TRBJ2-6): SAVISQKPSRDICQRGTSLTIQCQVDSQVTMMFWYRQQPGQSLTLIATANQGSEATYESGFVIDKFPISRPNLTFSTLTVSNMSPEDSSIYLCSVEGNSGANVLTFGAGSRLTVL.

This clonotype shows up as medium-sized by frequency. The rearrangement links TRBV12-3 or TRBV12-4 to TRBJ2-1; TCRdb's D gene call, TRBD2, goes unchecked for lack of DNA. The CDR3 has 15 residues. The CDR3 here is CASSFGERGNNEQFF.

This rearrangement joins TRBV14 to TRBJ1-1; TCRdb proposes TRBD1, but this gene call is untestable without DNA. This CDR3 is built from 13 residues. CDR1 is SGHDN, CDR2 FVKESK, per germline. The chain's CDR3 is CASSPPGFTEAFF.

V and J are TRBV5-1 and TRBJ1-1. This CDR3 is 12 amino acids long. Germline V lookup: CDR1 SGHRS, CDR2 YFSETQ. The CDR3: CASRTGNTEAFF.

The chain employs TRBV7-9 and TRBJ1-2. The germline V gene encodes CDR1 SEHNR and CDR2 FQNEAQ (reference sequence). This CDR3 is 12 amino acids long. The CDR3 protein is CASSLGSRGYTF.

The chain combines TRBV20-1 with TRBJ1-3. CDR3 length: 14 residues. Germline V gives CDR1 DFQATT, CDR2 SNEGSKA (reference sequence). CDR3: CSARDYRSGNTIYF.

The chain recombines TRBV7-8 with TRBJ2-6. This CDR3 spans 15 amino acids. CDR1 SGHVS and CDR2 FQNEAQ come from the germline V gene. This CDR3 reads CASSGTDSGANVLTF.